This T cell receptor beta chain was documented in a study of T-cell memory formation after mild COVID-19. Study-wide results and caveats: Pre-infection memory already had some responding clones, implying cross-reactive memory joined. Clones contracting across day 15 to 85 had a balanced CD4/CD8 profile; later expanding clones leaned CD4+.

This clonotype was observed a handful of times. Its specificity is unknown. Germline and junction disagree at one end, which may indicate a read error. The germline gives CDR1 MGHRA, CDR2 YSYEKL. The CDR3 is made up of 13 amino acids. Using its own MiXCR run on the 5' RACE reads, TCRdb lists one record per CDR3 protein. The profile shows 350,000 or so distinct CDR3 sequences, around a fifth of them singletons. This TCR was recovered from an adult woman who had mild COVID-19 (a few samples of this study predate the infection). Cell type and time point are not known. V and J are TRBV4-1 and TRBJ2-3; D possibly corresponds to TRBD2 (5 bases). The sequenced sample was PBMCs or a T cell subset sorted from them (not recorded which). CDR3 nucleotides: TGCGCCAGCAGCCAAGATGAGGGTTTTACGGAGTATTTT. Translating gives CASSQDEGFTEYF.